Listed below are T cell receptor beta chains from one sample, sequenced in a study of OX40 agonist ivuxolimab in advanced cancers. Repertoires were generated with immunoSEQ multiplex PCR, while TCRdb's copy carries only in-frame clones and drops some. The sample has 75,000 to 95,000 clones; 80% to 95% are singletons. The specimen comprised CD4+ or CD8+ T cells sorted from blood, sampled in a trial of the OX40 agonist ivuxolimab. These receptors all come from an adult with an advanced solid tumor such as melanoma, head and neck, liver or kidney cancer. The CDR3 runs from the conserved cysteine through the conserved F or W. The D gene is left open where the match is weak. Rows give clone size only sometimes, using once, few, many, or a class for an expanded clone.

d_gene	j_gene	len	v_gene	abundance	CDR3aa	CDR3nt
-	TRBJ1-1	11	TRBV2	-	CASKETLGAFF	TGTGCCAGCAAAGAGACCCTGGGAGCTTTCTTT
-	TRBJ2-7	15	TRBV5-6	once	CASSLGLGGAYEQYF	TGTGCCAGCAGCTTGGGACTCGGGGGAGCGTACGAGCAGTACTTC
TRBD1	TRBJ2-7	14	TRBV6-6	-	CASSWPGQGYEQYF	TGTGCCAGCAGTTGGCCGGGACAGGGCTACGAGCAGTACTTC
TRBD1	TRBJ2-6	18	TRBV7-8	-	CASSSTGAVSPGANVLTF	TGTGCCAGCAGCTCAACAGGGGCAGTCTCTCCTGGGGCCAACGTCCTGACTTTC
-	TRBJ2-5	13	TRBV19	-	CASRSRGVETQYF	TGTGCCAGTAGGAGCAGGGGTGTTGAGACCCAGTACTTC
TRBD1	TRBJ2-5	14	TRBV5-1	-	CASRVTGGEETQYF	TGCGCCAGCAGGGTGACAGGGGGCGAAGAGACCCAGTACTTC
-	TRBJ1-4	13	TRBV6-5	-	CASRRPGGEKLFF	TGTGCCAGCAGAAGACCTGGGGGTGAAAAACTGTTTTTT
TRBD1	TRBJ2-6	17	TRBV7-9	-	CASSSGTGGGGANVLTF	TGTGCCAGCAGCTCCGGGACAGGGGGCGGTGGGGCCAACGTCCTGACTTTC
-	TRBJ2-7	16	TRBV11-2	-	CASSLVSGGNSYEQYF	TGTGCCAGCAGCTTAGTATCGGGCGGGAACTCCTACGAGCAGTACTTC
-	TRBJ2-1	15	TRBV10-1	-	CASSDSPVGGNEQFF	TGCGCCAGCAGTGATTCCCCTGTGGGCGGCAATGAGCAGTTCTTC
-	TRBJ2-1	14	TRBV10-3	-	CAISEGQFYNEQFF	TGTGCCATCAGTGAGGGTCAATTCTACAATGAGCAGTTCTTC
TRBD2	TRBJ2-3	16	TRBV4-3	-	CASSHWTSGRADTQYF	TGCGCCAGCAGCCATTGGACTAGCGGGAGGGCAGATACGCAGTATTTT
TRBD1	TRBJ1-2	11	TRBV29-1	-	CSGEAGGTPSF	TGCAGTGGGGAGGCAGGGGGGACCCCATCATTC
-	TRBJ2-7	12	TRBV5-6	-	CASSGGYYEQYF	TGTGCCAGCAGCGGGGGTTACTACGAGCAGTACTTC
-	TRBJ1-2	15	TRBV27	-	CASSPTIDRNYGYTF	TGTGCCAGCAGTCCGACGATCGACAGGAACTATGGCTACACCTTC
-	TRBJ2-3	16	TRBV28	-	CASSPPGVIGTDTQYF	TGTGCCAGCAGTCCGCCGGGAGTTATAGGTACAGATACGCAGTATTTT
-	TRBJ2-2	14	TRBV5-1	-	CASKSGGFTGELFF	TGCGCCAGCAAATCTGGAGGGTTCACCGGGGAGCTGTTTTTT
TRBD1	TRBJ1-5	14	TRBV7-2	-	CASSYDRGNQPQHF	TGTGCCAGCAGCTACGACAGGGGAAATCAGCCCCAGCATTTT
TRBD1	TRBJ1-5	15	TRBV4-2	-	CASSQVTGENQPQHF	TGTGCCAGCAGCCAAGTGACAGGGGAGAATCAGCCCCAGCATTTT
-	TRBJ2-3	15	TRBV7-9	-	CASSTSYFSTDTQYF	TGTGCCAGCAGCACATCATACTTTAGCACAGATACGCAGTATTTT
-	TRBJ2-3	17	TRBV11-3	-	CASSLDITAYTTDTQYF	TGTGCCAGCAGCTTAGATATCACAGCCTATACCACAGATACGCAGTATTTT
TRBD1	TRBJ2-7	14	TRBV18	-	CASSRSGQGAKQYF	TGTGCCAGCTCACGCTCGGGACAGGGGGCAAAGCAGTACTTC
TRBD1	TRBJ2-3	12	TRBV29-1	-	CSVRQGQDTQYF	TGCAGCGTGCGACAGGGGCAAGATACGCAGTATTTT
TRBD2	TRBJ2-5	17	TRBV15	-	CATSSELAGGFGETQYF	TGTGCCACCAGCAGTGAACTAGCGGGAGGGTTTGGAGAGACCCAGTACTTC
-	TRBJ2-7	17	TRBV25-1	-	CASSERLGLEERYEQYF	TGTGCCAGCAGTGAAAGGTTGGGGCTAGAGGAAAGGTACGAGCAGTACTTC
-	TRBJ2-1	15	TRBV13	-	CASSTEGLYSAEQFF	TGTGCCAGCAGCACCGAGGGACTCTACTCGGCTGAGCAGTTCTTC
-	TRBJ1-1	14	TRBV9	-	CASSKTRGSTEAFF	TGTGCCAGCAGCAAGACAAGGGGGTCCACTGAAGCTTTCTTT
-	TRBJ2-1	12	TRBV29-1	-	CSVDWGRNEQFF	TGCAGCGTTGACTGGGGAAGGAATGAGCAGTTCTTC
-	TRBJ2-7	11	TRBV5-5	-	CASSLRGEQYF	TGTGCCAGCAGCTTGCGAGGGGAGCAGTACTTC
-	TRBJ2-7	15	TRBV5-1	-	CASSLVPGLDNEQYF	TGCGCCAGCAGCTTGGTTCCAGGGTTGGATAACGAGCAGTACTTC
-	TRBJ1-1	14	TRBV6-5	-	CASTALDLNTEAFF	TGTGCCAGCACCGCACTGGATCTGAACACTGAAGCTTTCTTT
TRBD2	TRBJ2-5	13	TRBV4-1	-	CASGLAGVETQYF	TGCGCCAGCGGACTAGCGGGAGTAGAGACCCAGTACTTC
-	TRBJ1-4	13	TRBV10-3	-	CAISEYGREKLFF	TGTGCCATCAGTGAGTATGGCAGGGAAAAACTGTTTTTT
-	TRBJ2-5	12	TRBV7-7	-	CASRAIGETQYF	TGTGCTAGCAGGGCAATCGGAGAGACCCAGTACTTC
TRBD1	TRBJ2-6	18	TRBV4-2	-	CASSRVRDRVTGANVLTF	TGTGCCAGCAGTCGGGTCCGGGACAGGGTGACTGGGGCCAACGTCCTGACTTTC
TRBD2	TRBJ2-5	15	TRBV11-3	-	CASSSGLAGDRTQYF	TGTGCCAGCAGCTCAGGACTAGCGGGGGATAGGACCCAGTACTTC
-	TRBJ2-2	14	TRBV30	few	CAWIRAGSTGELFF	TGTGCCTGGATCAGGGCCGGGAGCACCGGGGAGCTGTTTTTT
-	TRBJ2-5	12	TRBV30	-	CAWSPTGETQYF	TGTGCCTGGAGTCCGACCGGAGAGACCCAGTACTTC
-	TRBJ2-5	13	TRBV5-1	-	CASSLDPGKTQYF	TGCGCCAGCAGCCTCGACCCGGGGAAGACCCAGTACTTC
TRBD2	TRBJ2-3	17	TRBV18	-	CASSPRTSGRFTDTQYF	TGTGCCAGCTCACCCCGGACTAGCGGGAGGTTCACAGATACGCAGTATTTT
-	TRBJ2-5	15	TRBV9	-	CASSVEAGSQETQYF	TGTGCCAGCAGCGTAGAAGCGGGTTCCCAAGAGACCCAGTACTTC
TRBD1	TRBJ2-1	16	TRBV7-3	-	CASSLRAGGAYNEQFF	TGTGCCAGCAGCTTAAGGGCAGGGGGCGCGTACAATGAGCAGTTCTTC
-	TRBJ1-5	12	TRBV28	-	CASRYSNQPQHF	TGTGCCAGCAGATATAGCAATCAGCCCCAGCATTTT
TRBD2	TRBJ2-5	16	TRBV6-5	-	CASSYGAGGLGETQYF	TGTGCCAGCAGTTACGGCGCGGGAGGTCTAGGTGAGACCCAGTACTTC
TRBD1	TRBJ2-2	12	TRBV11-3	-	CASSLEGTALFF	TGTGCCAGCAGCTTAGAGGGGACAGCCCTGTTTTTT
-	TRBJ1-2	12	TRBV30	-	CAWSRFVSGYTF	TGTGCCTGGAGTCGGTTCGTTTCTGGCTACACCTTC
-	TRBJ2-4	15	TRBV4-3	-	CASTAEDREKNIQYF	TGCGCCAGCACCGCCGAGGATCGGGAAAAAAACATTCAGTACTTC
TRBD1	TRBJ2-7	14	TRBV2	-	CASKRDRDSYEQYF	TGTGCCAGCAAACGGGACAGGGACTCCTACGAGCAGTACTTC
TRBD2	TRBJ2-1	15	TRBV19	-	CATTTTGGSWDEQFF	TGTGCCACCACCACCACGGGGGGGAGCTGGGATGAGCAGTTCTTC
TRBD1	TRBJ2-5	15	TRBV30	-	CAWTPLGTVKETQYF	TGTGCCTGGACTCCGCTCGGGACAGTCAAAGAGACCCAGTACTTC
-	TRBJ1-3	16	TRBV6-6	-	CASSYLPQAGENTIYF	TGTGCCAGCAGTTACTTGCCACAAGCTGGAGAAAACACCATATATTTT
TRBD2	TRBJ2-7	14	TRBV9	-	CASSELAGGGEQYF	TGTGCCAGCAGCGAACTAGCGGGAGGAGGAGAGCAGTACTTC
-	TRBJ2-7	16	TRBV5-5	-	CASSGSSGTGIYEQYF	TGTGCCAGCAGCGGGTCTAGCGGGACAGGGATTTACGAGCAGTACTTC
-	TRBJ2-7	13	TRBV15	-	CATSRRTLPGQYF	TGTGCCACCAGCAGGAGGACTCTCCCTGGGCAGTACTTC
-	TRBJ2-3	14	TRBV10-3	-	CAISESRPTDTQYF	TGTGCCATCAGTGAGTCGAGACCCACAGATACGCAGTATTTT
-	TRBJ1-5	12	TRBV11-3	-	CASVSSNQPQHF	TGTGCCAGCGTAAGTAGCAATCAGCCCCAGCATTTT
-	TRBJ1-1	12	TRBV19	-	CASSFMGSRAFF	TGTGCCAGTAGTTTCATGGGCAGCCGTGCTTTCTTT